One and the same sample provided the 18 T cell receptor beta chains below, sequenced in a study of monozygotic twins with inflammatory bowel disease. TCRdb processed the 5' RACE reads again and assigns one entry to each CDR3 protein, with no DNA. Its listing shows about 210,000 distinct CDR3 sequences. The specimen sequenced was blood. The source is a human donor with ulcerative colitis or Crohn's disease, or a healthy co-twin of an affected twin (not recorded which).

The chain carries TRBV5-1 and TRBJ2-3. The CDR3 is 12 residues long. CDR1 and CDR2 (germline): SGHRS, YFSETQ. CDR3 sequence: CASRLVSDTQYF.

This chain links TRBV5-6 with TRBJ2-5. The germline V gene encodes CDR1 SGHDT and CDR2 YYEEEE. The CDR3 loop spans 13 amino acids. CDR3 residues: CASSLTDQETQYF.

The chain combines TRBV5-6 with TRBJ1-6. This CDR3 has 13 amino acids. Germline V lookup: CDR1 SGHDT, CDR2 YYEEEE. The CDR3 sequence: CASSLTDNSPLHF.

V usage is TRBV4-2 and J usage is TRBJ2-6; TCRdb proposes TRBD1, but this gene call is untestable without DNA. This CDR3 spans 18 amino acids. Germline CDR1 and CDR2: LGHNA and YNFKEQ. The CDR3 reads CASSQFDRGQTGANVLTF.

This rearrangement joins TRBV3-1 to TRBJ1-1. This CDR3 has 13 residues. The germline gives CDR1 LGHDT, CDR2 YNNKEL (reference sequence). CDR3: CASSTAIHTEAFF.

The CDR3 loop reads CASSLVTGEDTQYF. The chain employs TRBV7-2 and TRBJ2-3; TCRdb proposes TRBD1, but this gene call is untestable without DNA. The germline gives CDR1 SGHTA, CDR2 FQGNSA. The CDR3 extends over 14 amino acids.

The chain recombines TRBV20-1 with TRBJ2-3; the TRBD2 assignment by TCRdb is unverifiable without DNA. The CDR3 spans 14 residues. Germline lookup yields CDR1 DFQATT and CDR2 SNEGSKA (reference sequence). The CDR3: CSALASVKIDTQYF.

The chain joins TRBV3-1 to TRBJ2-1; lacking DNA, the TRBD1 call made by TCRdb goes unchecked. Germline V CDR1 and CDR2: LGHDT, YNNKEL (reference sequence). CDR3 length equals 15 residues. CDR3 protein: CASSQGRGGYNEQFF.

This rearrangement joins TRBV6-1 to TRBJ1-5; the D call of TRBD1 rests on TCRdb alone, since no DNA is present to check it. Germline CDR1 MNHNS, CDR2 SASEGT. This CDR3 is 13 amino acids long. CDR3 loop: CASVVGANQPQHF.

The CDR3 spells CASTMAGHTEAFF. This rearrangement joins TRBV5-6 to TRBJ1-1. The CDR3 covers 13 residues. Germline V gene sequence: CDR1 SGHDT, CDR2 YYEEEE.

The chain recombines TRBV7-6 with TRBJ2-3; the TRBD1 assignment by TCRdb is unverifiable without DNA. Germline CDR1 and CDR2: SGHVS and FNYEAQ. This CDR3 region has 16 residues. The CDR3 reads CASSLFIAGSADTQYF.

This sequence joins TRBV5-4 and TRBJ1-2; TCRdb lists TRBD1, though no DNA is available to test this call. This CDR3 spans 14 amino acids. Germline CDR1 reads SGHNT; CDR2 reads YYREEE (reference sequence). The CDR3 here is CASSLGQGDYGYTF.

V and J are TRBV27 and TRBJ1-2; the TCRdb call, TRBD1, lacks DNA for checking. This CDR3 contains 16 residues. CDR1 and CDR2 from the germline V gene are MNHEY and SMNVEV (reference sequence). CDR3 sequence reads: CASSSLYRGRTYGYTF.

The CDR3 is CSARPGVKAGELFF. The gene calls are TRBV20-1 and TRBJ2-2; TCRdb picks TRBD1, but there is no DNA to check that call. The germline V gene has CDR1 DFQATT and CDR2 SNEGSKA (reference sequence). This CDR3 contains 14 residues.

This chain uses TRBV12-3 or TRBV12-4 with TRBJ1-5; TCRdb's D gene call, TRBD1, goes unchecked for lack of DNA. CDR3 size: 15 residues. The CDR3 protein is CASSDGGRGVGPQHF.

The CDR3 here is CASSQGQGYEQYF. V gene TRBV3-1 combines with J gene TRBJ2-7; as DNA is missing, the TRBD1 call by TCRdb cannot be tested. Germline V gene lookup returns CDR1 LGHDT and CDR2 YNNKEL (reference sequence). The CDR3 is made up of 13 amino acids.

CDR3 protein: CASSEEIRVYEQYF. The rearrangement joins TRBV6-1 to TRBJ2-7. Per the germline V gene, CDR1 is MNHNS and CDR2 is SASEGT. CDR3 size: 14 residues.

V gene TRBV20-1 combines with J gene TRBJ1-1. The germline V gene has CDR1 DFQATT and CDR2 SNEGSKA (reference sequence). The CDR3 runs 14 residues. CDR3 protein: CSARDPRRDSEAFF.